This paragraph reports one T cell receptor beta chain. Generated by immunoSEQ multiplex PCR, the TCRdb table keeps only in-frame clones and is missing some. Among 12,000 to 15,000 clones, 95% to 99% were seen once, and the ten largest hold 0.41%. The source of the sample is a study of monozygotic twins with cystic fibrosis. Trimming removed 3 bases from V and 5 bases from J, with 20 bases in between. CDR1 is LNHDA and CDR2 is SQIVND in the germline V gene (reference sequence). The CDR3 loop spans 16 amino acids. This sequence originates from a girl aged 2 to 10 with cystic fibrosis. The sample consisted of blood. The V and J genes are TRBV19 and TRBJ2-7; TRBD1 might be the D (7 bases). CDR3 sequence: CASSILPGSGGHEQYF. The CDR3 DNA reads TGTGCCAGTAGTATTCTCCCGGGGTCAGGGGGGCACGAGCAGTACTTC.